One sample yielded the 9 T cell receptor beta chains listed below, sequenced in a study of blood T cell repertoires in COVID-19. Clones were read by immunoSEQ multiplex PCR, and TCRdb kept only the in-frame ones, dropping some. The sample consists of some 460,000 clones, 75% to 90% of them appearing once. The sequencing sample was made of peripheral blood. The receptors stem from a woman in her twenties or thirties with acute or convalescent COVID-19.

V gene TRBV2 combines with J gene TRBJ1-5; D unclear. CDR3 length: 12 amino acids. Germline lookup yields CDR1 SNHLY and CDR2 FYNNEI. The V and J ends lost 6 bases and 7 bases respectively, with 10 bases between them. CDR3 sequence: CASSVQRQPQHF. The CDR3 DNA is TGTGCCAGCAGCGTTCAGAGGCAGCCCCAGCATTTT. The full variable domain, rest sourced from reference TRBV2 and TRBJ1-5, is EPEVTQTPSHQVTQMGQEVILRCVPISNHLYFYWYRQILGQKVEFLVSFYNNEISEKSEIFDDQFSVERPDGSNFTLKIRSTKLEDSAMYFCASSVQRQPQHFGDGTRLSIL.

The chain couples TRBV10-3 to TRBJ2-3; 10 nucleotides line up with TRBD2. Germline V CDR1 and CDR2: ENHRY, SYGVKD. The CDR3 extends over 16 amino acids. The V and J ends lost 3 bases and 2 bases, in that order; junction bases with no gene match: 5. The CDR3 here is CAISDRTSGLTDTQYF. For the CDR3, the DNA is TGTGCCATCAGTGACCGGACTAGCGGACTCACAGATACGCAGTATTTT.

The rearrangement links TRBV6-5 to TRBJ1-2, with D maybe TRBD1 (5 bases). CDR1 is MNHEY and CDR2 is SVGAGI in the germline V gene. The CDR3 consists of 11 residues. V lost 5 bases and J lost 8, with 9 bases in between. This CDR3 reads CASSKGIGYTF. The CDR3 coding sequence is TGTGCCAGCAGTAAGGGGATAGGCTACACCTTC.

The rearrangement links TRBV11-2 to TRBJ2-2, with 12 bases aligning to TRBD2. The CDR3 has 15 residues. After removal of 6 bases from V and 8 bases from J, the junction contained 7 bases not matched to a gene. Per germline, CDR1 SGHAT and CDR2 FQNNGV. CDR3 region: CASRRTSGVAGELFF. CDR3 DNA sequence: TGTGCCAGCAGGCGGACTAGCGGGGTTGCGGGGGAGCTGTTTTTT. Using reference TRBV11-2 and TRBJ2-2 for the parts outside the CDR3, the full variable domain is EAGVAQSPRYKIIEKRQSVAFWCNPISGHATLYWYQQILGQGPKLLIQFQNNGVVDDSQLPKDRFSAERLKGVDSTLKIQPAKLEDSAVYLCASRRTSGVAGELFFGEGSRLTVL.

The chain links TRBV7-3 to TRBJ1-1, with no clear D. The CDR3 has 14 amino acids. V was trimmed by 1 base and J by 11 bases, leaving 17 bases between them. The germline V gene encodes CDR1 SGHTA and CDR2 FQGTGA. CDR3 DNA: TGTGCCAGCAGCTTAATCGGCAGCACTACGGGGGCTTTCTTT. It specifies CASSLIGSTTGAFF.

This clone was found once. The V gene is TRBV5-1, the J gene TRBJ2-6; D gene uncertain. CDR3 length equals 14 residues. Germline lookup yields CDR1 SGHRS and CDR2 YFSETQ. V dropped 4 bases and J dropped 2 bases, with 7 bases sitting between them. The CDR3 protein is CASSPLPGANVLTF. The DNA of the CDR3 is TGCGCCAGCAGCCCACTGCCTGGGGCCAACGTCCTGACTTTC.

The chain recombines TRBV6-4 with TRBJ2-2; 7 bases line up with TRBD1. The germline V gene encodes CDR1 MRHNA and CDR2 SNTAGT. V lost 6 bases to trimming and J lost 6 bases; unmatched junction nucleotides: 19. The CDR3 runs to 18 residues. The chain's CDR3 is CASRGTEYFGWEPGELFF. The CDR3 DNA reads as TGTGCCAGCAGGGGGACAGAGTACTTCGGGTGGGAACCCGGGGAGCTGTTTTTT.

This clone showed up just a few times. V usage is TRBV5-4 and J usage is TRBJ2-1, with D uncertain. Germline CDR1 and CDR2: SGHNT and YYREEE (reference sequence). This CDR3 region has 12 residues. V lost 1 base, J lost 5 bases, and 4 bases lay in between. CDR3 sequence reads: CASSLIDNEQFF. CDR3 bases: TGTGCCAGCAGCTTGATCGACAATGAGCAGTTCTTC. Full variable domain (outside the CDR3, taken from reference TRBV5-4 and TRBJ2-1): ETGVTQSPTHLIKTRGQQVTLRCSSQSGHNTVSWYQQALGQGPQFIFQYYREEENGRGNFPPRFSGLQFPNYSSELNVNALELDDSALYLCASSLIDNEQFFGPGTRLTVL.

The chain employs TRBV4-2 and TRBJ2-7, with 10 bases matching TRBD1. This CDR3 is built from 18 residues. Germline assignment: CDR1 LGHNA and CDR2 YNFKEQ. The V gene end was trimmed by 0 bases and the J gene end by 7 bases; junction bases not matched to a gene: 15. CDR3 protein: CASSQEGPTGTGAREQYF. Here the CDR3 DNA reads TGTGCCAGCAGCCAAGAAGGACCCACCGGGACAGGGGCTCGGGAGCAGTACTTC.